This TCR beta chain was identified in a study of cytomegalovirus exposure and HLA in healthy donors. General study points: For most TCR sequences rarity was the rule, although some public TCRs occurred in many donors. When the data were analyzed later, several of the most significant clusters appeared to be linked to common viral pathogens. Exclusion as indistinguishable affected some V segments, including TRBV6-2 and TRBV6-3.

A note on this clone: Its specificity is unknown.

Amplification used 60 Vbeta primers and 13 Jbeta primers. Original data processing: Approximately 86 million unique TCR beta chains, roughly 11 million shared, were counted in a later analysis. The table came from immunoSEQ multiplex PCR; TCRdb's copy has only in-frame clones and leaves some out. The V and J calls and clone size were taken over from that table, and D and trimming were inferred from the DNA. The sample records over 85,000 clones, 67% being singletons. CDR3 length: 14 amino acids. The chain uses TRBV21-1 and TRBJ2-3; TRBD1 is the table's D call, not checked against the DNA. TRBV21-1 is classified as a pseudogene. The sequenced sample was PBMCs. The clonotype was recovered from a man between 25 and 39 years old in good health and CMV-seronegative. CDR3 residues: CASSQPRDTDTQYF. The CDR3 DNA reads as TGTGCCAGCAGCCAGCCCAGGGACACAGATACGCAGTATTTT.